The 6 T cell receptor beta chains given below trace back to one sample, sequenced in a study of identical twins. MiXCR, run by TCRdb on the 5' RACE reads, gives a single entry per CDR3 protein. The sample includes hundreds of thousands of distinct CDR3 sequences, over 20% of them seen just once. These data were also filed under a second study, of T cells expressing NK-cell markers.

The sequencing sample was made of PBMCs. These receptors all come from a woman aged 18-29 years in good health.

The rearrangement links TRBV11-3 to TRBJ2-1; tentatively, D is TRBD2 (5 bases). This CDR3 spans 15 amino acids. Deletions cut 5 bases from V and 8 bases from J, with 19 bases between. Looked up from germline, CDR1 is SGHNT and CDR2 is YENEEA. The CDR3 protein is CASSPGQVGIDEQFF. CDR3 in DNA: TGTGCCAGCAGCCCTGGTCAGGTCGGGATCGATGAGCAGTTCTTC.

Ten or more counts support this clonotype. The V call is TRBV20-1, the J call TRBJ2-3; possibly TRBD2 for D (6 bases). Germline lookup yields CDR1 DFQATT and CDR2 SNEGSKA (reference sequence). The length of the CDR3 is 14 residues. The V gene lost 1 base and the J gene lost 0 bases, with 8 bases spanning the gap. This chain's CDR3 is CSARAGTSTDTQYF. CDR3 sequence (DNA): TGCAGTGCTAGAGCCGGGACTAGCACAGATACGCAGTATTTT.

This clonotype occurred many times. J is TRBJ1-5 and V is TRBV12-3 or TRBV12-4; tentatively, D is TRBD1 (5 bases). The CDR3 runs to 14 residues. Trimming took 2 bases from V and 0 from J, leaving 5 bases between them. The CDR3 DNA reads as TGTGCCAGCAGTTTAAGGGGTAGCAATCAGCCCCAGCATTTT. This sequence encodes CASSLRGSNQPQHF.

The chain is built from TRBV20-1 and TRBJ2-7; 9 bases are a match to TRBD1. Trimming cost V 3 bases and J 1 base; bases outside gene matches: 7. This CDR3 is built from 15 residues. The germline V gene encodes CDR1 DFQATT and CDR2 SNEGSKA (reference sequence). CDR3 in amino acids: CSASGTGRGSYEQYF. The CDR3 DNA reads TGCAGTGCTAGCGGGACAGGGAGGGGGTCCTACGAGCAGTACTTC.

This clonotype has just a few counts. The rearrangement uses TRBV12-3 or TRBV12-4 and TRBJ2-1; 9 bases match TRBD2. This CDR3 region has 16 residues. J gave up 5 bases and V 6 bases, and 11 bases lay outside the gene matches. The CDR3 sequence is CASRTRAGGTNNEQFF. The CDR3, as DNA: TGTGCCAGCAGAACTCGAGCGGGAGGCACGAACAATGAGCAGTTCTTC.

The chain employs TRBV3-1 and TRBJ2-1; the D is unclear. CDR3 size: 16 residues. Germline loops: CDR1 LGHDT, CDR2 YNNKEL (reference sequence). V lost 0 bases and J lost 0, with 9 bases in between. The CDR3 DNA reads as TGTGCCAGCAGCCAAGATAGGGTCCTCTCCTACAATGAGCAGTTCTTC. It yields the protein CASSQDRVLSYNEQFF.